A single sample is the source of the 8 T cell receptor beta chains below, sequenced in a study of beta chain features in type 1 diabetes. Reverse transcribing all isolated RNA meant expressed TCRB transcripts were sequenced. Profiled with immunoSEQ multiplex PCR; TCRdb holds only in-frame clones, not every one. The sample contains around 300,000 clones, around 10% of which appear only once. What was sequenced was naive CD4+ T cells from blood. Receptors originate from a woman aged 25 to 39 in good health.

This chain connects TRBV29-1 to TRBJ2-3; D is uncertain. V shed 1 base and J shed 4 bases, with 15 bases lying between them. CDR1 is SQVTM, CDR2 ANQGSEA, per germline. The CDR3 is 15 amino acids. Here the CDR3 DNA reads TGCAGCGTTGAAGGTAGCTCGATTTTTGCAGATACGCAGTATTTT. Translated: CSVEGSSIFADTQYF.

The chain links TRBV5-6 to TRBJ2-1; 7 bases are shared with TRBD2. Germline loops: CDR1 SGHDT, CDR2 YYEEEE. CDR3 length: 17 amino acids. V trimming: 1 base; J trimming: 2 bases; junction bases outside the gene matches: 9. The CDR3 loop reads CASSLIGRERAYNEQFF. The DNA for the CDR3 is TGTGCCAGCAGCTTGATAGGGCGGGAGAGAGCCTACAATGAGCAGTTCTTC. The complete variable domain, with remaining parts taken from reference TRBV5-6 and TRBJ2-1, reads DAGVTQSPTHLIKTRGQQVTLRCSPKSGHDTVSWYQQALGQGPQFIFQYYEEEERQRGNFPDRFSGHQFPNYSSELNVNALLLGDSALYLCASSLIGRERAYNEQFFGPGTRLTVL.

The V call is TRBV28, the J call TRBJ2-2, with 9 bases lining up with TRBD1. Unmatched junction bases numbered 15, after V lost 4 bases and J lost 3 bases. The CDR3 totals 19 residues. CDR1 is MDHEN, CDR2 SYDVKM, per germline. The CDR3 loop reads CASSSGTGQLGSDTGELFF. CDR3 nucleotides: TGTGCCAGCAGTTCCGGGACAGGGCAACTTGGGTCGGACACCGGGGAGCTGTTTTTT.

The rearrangement links TRBV28 to TRBJ2-2; possible D gene TRBD1, 5 bases. The germline CDR1 and CDR2 sequences are MDHEN and SYDVKM. The CDR3 has 14 amino acids. The germline V and J ends were trimmed by 3 bases and 4 bases, with 9 bases remaining between them. The CDR3 spells CASSLGRTTGELFF. Here the CDR3 DNA reads TGTGCCAGCAGTTTGGGGCGGACCACCGGGGAGCTGTTTTTT.

The chain recombines TRBV25-1 with TRBJ2-1; TRBD2 might be the D (6 bases). The germline CDR1 and CDR2 sequences are MGHDK and SYGVNS. This CDR3 has 15 residues. V was cut by 5 bases and J by 7 bases, with 18 bases left in between. The CDR3 loop is CASSPALARRNEQFF. The CDR3 bases are TGTGCCAGCAGTCCCGCGCTAGCGCGAAGAAATGAGCAGTTCTTC.

The sample holds a few counts of this clone. The chain recombines TRBV5-6 with TRBJ2-7; TRBD2 is a possible D gene (6 bases). CDR3 length equals 14 residues. Germline CDR1 is SGHDT and CDR2 is YYEEEE. V gave up 3 bases and J gave up 3 bases, with 13 bases separating them. The chain's CDR3 is CASSSFGSLYEQYF. CDR3 sequence (DNA): TGTGCCAGCAGCTCTTTCGGGAGTCTCTACGAGCAGTACTTC.

The V call is TRBV9, the J call TRBJ2-4; 9 bases match TRBD1. The length of the CDR3 is 15 residues. Germline V gene sequence: CDR1 SGDLS, CDR2 YYNGEE. Trimming cost V 4 bases and J 8 bases; bases outside gene matches: 10. The chain's CDR3 is CASSQRTGATDIQYF. CDR3 DNA: TGTGCCAGCAGCCAACGGACAGGGGCAACAGACATTCAGTACTTC.

Only a few counts were recorded for this clone. The V gene is TRBV11-1, the J gene TRBJ2-3; weak D call: TRBD1 (6 bases). Germline V gives CDR1 SGHAT, CDR2 FQDESV (reference sequence). Between the trimmed V and J ends, which lost 1 base and 4 bases, there was a span of 6 bases. The CDR3 sequence is 13 residues long. CDR3 sequence reads: CASSLGQADTQYF. The CDR3 nucleotides read TGTGCCAGCAGCTTAGGACAGGCAGATACGCAGTATTTT. Full variable domain (outside the CDR3, taken from reference TRBV11-1 and TRBJ2-3): EAEVAQSPRYKITEKSQAVAFWCDPISGHATLYWYRQILGQGPELLVQFQDESVVDDSQLPKDRFSAERLKGVDSTLKIQPAELGDSAMYLCASSLGQADTQYFGPGTRLTVL.